The clone carrying this T cell receptor (beta chain) was counted a single time. Antigen specificity is unknown. Germline V gives CDR1 MRHNA, CDR2 SNTAGT. V was shortened by 3 bases and J by 8 bases, with 11 bases between the two germline ends. This CDR3 comprises 13 residues. This sample is drawn from a study of cytomegalovirus exposure and HLA in healthy donors. Study-wide results and caveats: In a later analysis, a genetic analysis reported fewer productive-TCR N-insertions in an Asian-associated ancestry cluster than the cohort average. CMV serostatus was the only immune exposure information that was available.

PCR involved 60 Vbeta and 13 Jbeta primers. Generated by immunoSEQ multiplex PCR, the TCRdb table keeps only in-frame clones and is missing some. Of 210,000 or so clones listed, 75% to 80% are singletons. This TCR came from a man younger than 30 in good health and CMV-seronegative. The source material was PBMCs. This chain links TRBV6-4 with TRBJ2-1; tentatively, D is TRBD1 (5 bases). The CDR3 bases are TGTGCCAGCAGTGAGGGTAGGGGCGATGAGCAGTTCTTC. It encodes CASSEGRGDEQFF.